This T cell receptor (beta chain) was documented in a study of CD8+ T cells in alopecia areata. Worth noting for this clone: Its antigen is unidentified.

The V and J ends lost 6 bases and 2 bases respectively, with 14 bases between them. Germline values: CDR1 MNHNY, CDR2 SVGAGI (reference sequence). The CDR3 totals 14 residues. Extracted RNA was reverse transcribed, and the resulting cDNA served as sequencing template. Repertoires were generated with immunoSEQ multiplex PCR, while TCRdb's copy carries only in-frame clones and drops some. This table holds 90,000 to 150,000 clones, around 53% found once. Notes on the study in general: Greater clonality was observed in lesional scalp samples, especially alopecia totalis/universalis, versus normal scalp. Many expanded lesional clones remained in scalp and blood on tofacitinib.

Treatment denoted: oral pan-JAK inhibitor, 5-10 mg twice daily. It was from PBMCs that CD4+ and CD8+ T cells were sorted. The material sequenced was CD4+ T cells sorted from blood, taken at week 4, from a patient treated with tofacitinib. This sequence joins TRBV6-6 and TRBJ2-7; D is possibly TRBD2 (7 bases). This TCR derives from a human donor with alopecia areata. DNA of the CDR3: TGTGCCAGCAGCCGACAAGGGGGGGCCTACGAGCAGTACTTC. Translating gives CASSRQGGAYEQYF.